The sequence of this T cell receptor (beta chain) was determined in a study of brain T cells in children with intractable seizures. Time point given: blood from clinic visit 5 months post-surgery; TSC patient then seizure free. Sequencing was limited to surgery cases with top T cell transcript signatures in brain tissue. Before surgery, patients took at least one anti-epileptic drug. The CDR3 runs to 14 residues. Germline V gene lookup returns CDR1 SGHRS and CDR2 YFSETQ. V gave up 0 bases and J gave up 6 bases, with 7 bases separating them. Clones were read by immunoSEQ multiplex PCR, and TCRdb kept only the in-frame ones, dropping some. Of hundreds of thousands of clones detected, roughly 93% appear once; the ten largest clones hold roughly 5.8%. Notes on this clone: Other DNA sequences in this specimen translate into the identical CDR3.

The sequence came from a boy in the first two years of life with tuberous sclerosis and intractable seizures. The rearrangement uses TRBV5-1 and TRBJ1-6; TRBD1 is a possible D gene (5 bases). The sample consisted of peripheral blood, taken roughly 5 months after surgery. The CDR3 region is CASSLAGGNSPLHF. The CDR3 DNA is TGCGCCAGCAGCTTGGCTGGGGGTAATTCACCCCTCCACTTT.